Described below is a single TCR beta chain sequence and its context. The antigen is unknown. This record comes from a study of neoadjuvant anti-PD-1 for oral cavity cancer. On the study more broadly: Most patients had three to four biweekly doses of 3 mg/kg nivolumab before resection. Patients without progression got a fourth dose around day 43. Findings and limits, study-wide: Greater tumor shrinkage accompanied bigger post-treatment sizes of preexisting clones.

Trimming pared 4 bases from V and 2 bases from J, leaving 13 bases between. The CDR3 is made up of 15 amino acids. Germline CDR1 is SGHVS and CDR2 is FQNEAQ. Most tumor samples had roughly 5.2 ug input DNA in two replicates. Sequenced by immunoSEQ multiplex PCR; TCRdb stores in-frame clones only, minus some. The repertoire holds approximately 8,000 clones, with 53% as singletons. The receptor comes from a person between 40 and 85 years old with oral cavity squamous cell carcinoma. The specimen was tumor tissue, collected before nivolumab (anti-PD-1) treatment. V and J are TRBV7-8 and TRBJ2-3, with D perhaps assigned TRBD1 or TRBD2 (6 bases each). CDR3 amino acids: CASSWGASDTDTQYF. DNA for the CDR3: TGTGCCAGCAGCTGGGGGGCGTCGGACACAGATACGCAGTATTTT.